This is a list of T cell receptor beta chains from one sample in a study of cytomegalovirus exposure and HLA in healthy donors. Assay used: immunoSEQ multiplex PCR; TCRdb lists only in-frame clones, some missing. The repertoire consists of more than 95,000 clones, with 17% occurring once and the leading ten covering approximately 2.6%. The sequenced sample consisted of PBMCs. These receptor sequences come from a female donor in good health and CMV-seropositive. Both conserved end residues are part of each CDR3. D genes are given only for firm matches. For some rows the clone size is stated as once, few or many, or as a class when expanded; others skip it.

J: TRBJ2-5
size: NA
V: TRBV5-1
length: 15
D: NA
CDR3: CASTLDYLGEETQYF
DNA: TGCGCCAGCACCCTGGACTATCTGGGGGAAGAGACCCAGTACTTC

J: TRBJ2-5
size: few
V: TRBV15
length: 14
D: NA
CDR3: CATSRLTSTETQYF
DNA: TGTGCCACCAGCAGACTCACTAGCACTGAGACCCAGTACTTC

J: TRBJ2-3
size: once
V: TRBV27
length: 15
D: NA
CDR3: CASSSRRPSTDTQYF
DNA: TGTGCCAGCAGTTCCCGGCGGCCGAGCACAGATACGCAGTATTTT

J: TRBJ1-2
size: NA
V: TRBV4-2
length: 14
D: NA
CDR3: CASSQAGGDYGYTF
DNA: TGTGCCAGCAGCCAAGCGGGGGGCGACTATGGCTACACCTTC

J: TRBJ2-7
size: few
V: TRBV29-1
length: 14
D: NA
CDR3: CSVEALGASYEQYF
DNA: TGCAGCGTTGAAGCTCTAGGGGCCTCCTACGAGCAGTACTTC

J: TRBJ2-7
size: few
V: TRBV6-6
length: 13
D: TRBD2
CDR3: CASSSWSGGPQYF
DNA: TGTGCCAGCAGTTCCTGGAGCGGGGGGCCCCAGTACTTC

J: TRBJ2-7
size: few
V: TRBV13
length: 14
D: NA
CDR3: CASSQSVRGDEQYF
DNA: TGTGCCAGCAGCCAGAGTGTCAGGGGGGACGAGCAGTACTTC

J: TRBJ2-3
size: few
V: TRBV5-6
length: 16
D: TRBD2
CDR3: CASSQGLAGGTDTQYF
DNA: TGTGCCAGCAGCCAGGGACTAGCGGGTGGGACAGATACGCAGTATTTT

J: TRBJ1-2
size: few
V: TRBV5-6
length: 14
D: NA
CDR3: CASSSTGNNYGYTF
DNA: TGTGCCAGCAGCTCCACGGGGAATAACTATGGCTACACCTTC

J: TRBJ1-5
size: few
V: TRBV2
length: 19
D: NA
CDR3: CASSERAVRAYRSNQPQHF
DNA: TGTGCCAGCAGTGAGCGAGCGGTTCGGGCTTATAGAAGCAATCAGCCCCAGCATTTT

J: TRBJ1-1
size: NA
V: TRBV19
length: 13
D: NA
CDR3: CASSTRQIPEAFF
DNA: TGTGCCAGTAGTACGCGACAGATCCCTGAAGCTTTCTTT

J: TRBJ1-1
size: NA
V: TRBV7-2
length: 16
D: NA
CDR3: CASSPSAPRLGTEAFF
DNA: TGTGCCAGCAGCCCCAGCGCGCCCAGATTGGGCACTGAAGCTTTCTTT

J: TRBJ1-1
size: NA
V: TRBV10-3
length: 16
D: TRBD1
CDR3: CAISGDRGGGSTEAFF
DNA: TGTGCCATCAGTGGGGACAGGGGCGGTGGGAGTACTGAAGCTTTCTTT

J: TRBJ2-1
size: NA
V: TRBV2
length: 15
D: NA
CDR3: CASRVQKFGDNEQFF
DNA: TGTGCCAGCAGGGTCCAAAAGTTCGGGGACAATGAGCAGTTCTTC

J: TRBJ1-2
size: few
V: TRBV10-3
length: 14
D: TRBD1
CDR3: CAISGTGPTYGYTF
DNA: TGTGCCATCAGTGGGACAGGACCCACCTATGGCTACACCTTC

J: TRBJ1-5
size: few
V: TRBV9
length: 15
D: NA
CDR3: CASSVEGVSGQPQHF
DNA: TGTGCCAGCAGCGTAGAGGGGGTATCGGGTCAGCCCCAGCATTTT

J: TRBJ1-1
size: few
V: TRBV2
length: 15
D: NA
CDR3: CASSEGRVRNTEAFF
DNA: TGTGCCAGCAGTGAAGGCAGGGTCCGGAACACTGAAGCTTTCTTT

J: TRBJ2-7
size: NA
V: TRBV6-6
length: 14
D: TRBD1
CDR3: CASRFTGGSYEQYF
DNA: TGTGCCAGCAGATTCACAGGGGGTTCCTACGAGCAGTACTTC

J: TRBJ1-6
size: NA
V: TRBV30
length: 14
D: TRBD1
CDR3: CAWSQTGYNSPLHF
DNA: TGTGCCTGGAGCCAGACAGGGTATAATTCACCCCTCCACTTT

J: TRBJ2-2
size: NA
V: TRBV27
length: 17
D: TRBD1
CDR3: CASSVRGGQGVVGELFF
DNA: TGTGCCAGCAGTGTAAGAGGGGGACAGGGAGTGGTCGGGGAGCTGTTTTTT

J: TRBJ2-7
size: few
V: TRBV7-2
length: 15
D: TRBD2
CDR3: CASSLHLSGTYEQYF
DNA: TGTGCCAGCAGCTTACATCTTAGCGGGACCTACGAGCAGTACTTC

J: TRBJ2-2
size: few
V: TRBV5-4
length: 16
D: TRBD2
CDR3: CASSSVGLAATGELFF
DNA: TGTGCCAGCAGCTCGGTTGGACTAGCGGCCACCGGGGAGCTGTTTTTT

J: TRBJ1-6
size: few
V: TRBV4-1
length: 17
D: TRBD1
CDR3: CASSQDIGRGILSPLHF
DNA: TGCGCCAGCAGCCAAGATATCGGCAGGGGGATTCTTTCACCCCTCCACTTT

J: TRBJ2-5
size: few
V: TRBV11-2
length: 12
D: NA
CDR3: CASRQGGETQYF
DNA: TGTGCCAGCAGACAGGGAGGGGAGACCCAGTACTTC

J: TRBJ2-2
size: few
V: TRBV5-1
length: 15
D: NA
CDR3: CASSLEGQNTGELFF
DNA: TGCGCCAGCAGCTTGGAGGGGCAGAACACCGGGGAGCTGTTTTTT

J: TRBJ2-7
size: few
V: TRBV11-2
length: 13
D: NA
CDR3: CASSLRDTYEQYF
DNA: TGTGCCAGCAGCTTAAGGGACACCTACGAGCAGTACTTC

J: TRBJ2-2
size: few
V: TRBV5-4
length: 14
D: NA
CDR3: CASSFSRATGELFF
DNA: TGTGCCAGCAGCTTTTCCAGGGCGACCGGGGAGCTGTTTTTT

J: TRBJ2-1
size: NA
V: TRBV9
length: 19
D: TRBD2
CDR3: CASSRDGQSTGLAFYEQFF
DNA: TGTGCCAGCAGCCGCGATGGACAGAGCACGGGACTAGCGTTCTATGAGCAGTTCTTC

J: TRBJ2-7
size: NA
V: TRBV27
length: 16
D: TRBD1
CDR3: CASSRGGTGFSYEQYF
DNA: TGTGCCAGCAGTCGAGGGGGGACAGGGTTCTCCTACGAGCAGTACTTC

J: TRBJ2-7
size: few
V: TRBV6-5
length: 13
D: NA
CDR3: CASSQQQGYEQYF
DNA: TGTGCCAGCAGTCAACAACAGGGCTACGAGCAGTACTTC

J: TRBJ2-7
size: NA
V: TRBV4-3
length: 15
D: TRBD1
CDR3: CASSQERDRVYEQYF
DNA: TGCGCCAGCAGCCAAGAGCGGGACAGGGTCTACGAGCAGTACTTC